The 25 T cell receptor beta chains reported below all come from one sample, sequenced in a study of neoadjuvant anti-PD-1 for oral cavity cancer. Clones were read by immunoSEQ multiplex PCR, and TCRdb kept only the in-frame ones, dropping some. Altogether around 13,000 clones are present, approximately 61% being singletons, with the ten largest covering roughly 2.1%. Source: PBMCs, taken before nivolumab (anti-PD-1) treatment. The receptors come from a person between 40 and 85 years old with oral cavity squamous cell carcinoma.

V and J are TRBV6-4 and TRBJ1-6; TRBD1 aligns across 9 bases. The V and J ends lost 3 bases and 9 bases, in that order; junction bases with no gene match: 6. CDR3 size: 15 residues. Germline CDR1 and CDR2: MRHNA and SNTAGT. The CDR3 sequence: CASSESQGALSPLHF. The CDR3 DNA reads TGTGCCAGCAGTGAATCACAGGGGGCACTTTCACCCCTCCACTTT.

CDR3 residues: CASSLGSVNNSPLHF. The CDR3 DNA reads as TGCGCCAGCAGCTTGGGGTCAGTCAATAATTCACCCCTCCACTTT. The genes are TRBV5-1 and TRBJ1-6; D gene ambiguous. Germline V gives CDR1 SGHRS, CDR2 YFSETQ. There are 15 residues in the CDR3. V dropped 0 bases and J dropped 5 bases, with 9 bases sitting between them.

The chain joins TRBV6-5 to TRBJ1-2; D may be TRBD1 (5 bases). This CDR3 comprises 15 residues. Trimming removed 8 bases at V and 0 bases at J, with 16 bases between. CDR1 and CDR2 (germline): MNHEY, SVGAGI. CDR3 DNA sequence: TGTGCCAGCGGACATCGGGGTTTAGCTAACTATGGCTACACCTTC. Its translation is CASGHRGLANYGYTF.

The V call is TRBV6-5, the J call TRBJ2-3; 7 bases are a match to TRBD2. Per germline, CDR1 MNHEY and CDR2 SVGAGI. This CDR3 contains 15 residues. V lost 8 bases, J lost 3 bases, and 11 bases stayed unmatched. CDR3 in DNA: TGTGCCAGCCTCTCCACGGGAGGTCGAACAGATACGCAGTATTTT. Translation: CASLSTGGRTDTQYF.

This clone has only a few counts. The chain is built from TRBV2 and TRBJ2-2; D is ambiguous. Germline values: CDR1 SNHLY, CDR2 FYNNEI. The CDR3 extends over 16 amino acids. V lost 6 bases and J lost 6, with 20 bases in between. The CDR3 nucleotides are TGTGCCAGCAGGCGGAGCGTTAGGTTTGGCGCCGGGGAGCTGTTTTTT. Translated: CASRRSVRFGAGELFF.

The V call is TRBV9, the J call TRBJ2-5; 9 bases align to TRBD2. This CDR3 region has 18 residues. Trimming at V came to 3 bases and at J to 1 base, leaving 13 bases not matched to a gene. Germline CDR1 and CDR2: SGDLS and YYNGEE. The CDR3 reads CASSDGSAGGGIQETQYF. CDR3 sequence (DNA): TGTGCCAGCAGCGACGGTTCAGCGGGGGGCGGGATCCAAGAGACCCAGTACTTC.

This sequence joins TRBV18 and TRBJ1-5; D possibly corresponds to TRBD1 (6 bases). V was shortened by 3 bases and J by 3 bases, with 9 bases between the two germline ends. There are 14 residues in the CDR3. Germline V CDR1 and CDR2: KGHSH, LQKENI. The CDR3 bases are TGTGCCAGCTCACCCGGACAGAACAATCAGCCCCAGCATTTT. This encodes CASSPGQNNQPQHF.

The chain couples TRBV7-6 to TRBJ2-2; D is undetermined. The CDR3 contains 15 residues. Germline CDR1 is SGHVS and CDR2 is FNYEAQ. V was pared by 5 bases and J by 5 bases, with 15 bases between. Here the CDR3 reads CASSGQVGWTGELFF. CDR3 nucleotides: TGTGCCAGCAGCGGGCAGGTGGGATGGACCGGGGAGCTGTTTTTT.

The chain combines TRBV7-6 with TRBJ2-5; D is unresolved. V lost 5 bases to trimming and J lost 5 bases, with 15 bases between them. Germline V gives CDR1 SGHVS, CDR2 FNYEAQ. The CDR3 has 14 amino acids. CDR3 nucleotide sequence: TGTGCCAGCAGCCGTAGCTCGGCTCCGGAGACCCAGTACTTC. Translated: CASSRSSAPETQYF.

The chain combines TRBV9 with TRBJ1-1; D remains unclear. The V and J ends lost 8 bases and 0 bases respectively, with 23 bases between them. The length of the CDR3 is 17 residues. Germline-derived CDR1 and CDR2 are SGDLS and YYNGEE. The CDR3: CASSKEPVGRMNTEAFF. In DNA form, the CDR3 reads TGTGCCAGTTCTAAGGAGCCGGTGGGCAGAATGAACACTGAAGCTTTCTTT.

This rearrangement joins TRBV4-2 to TRBJ1-1; D is unclear. The CDR3 sequence is 13 residues long. Trimming removed 4 bases from V and 3 bases from J, with 9 bases in between. The germline gives CDR1 LGHNA, CDR2 YNFKEQ. The CDR3 is CASSLSGDTEAFF. The CDR3 coding sequence is TGTGCCAGCAGCCTGTCTGGGGACACTGAAGCTTTCTTT.

The chain uses TRBV9 and TRBJ2-2, with D possibly being TRBD1 or TRBD2 (5 bases each). CDR3 length: 15 amino acids. CDR1 and CDR2 from the germline V gene are SGDLS and YYNGEE. Trimming pared 2 bases from V and 6 bases from J, leaving 14 bases between. This CDR3 is CASSVGGLGAGELFF. The CDR3 coding sequence is TGTGCCAGCAGCGTGGGCGGGTTAGGGGCCGGGGAGCTGTTTTTT.

The sample holds a few counts of this clone. This chain joins TRBV5-4 and TRBJ1-2; 10 bases match TRBD1. This CDR3 is 16 amino acids long. The V and J ends lost 0 bases and 5 bases, in that order; junction bases with no gene match: 7. Germline CDR1 SGHNT, CDR2 YYREEE (reference sequence). The CDR3 coding sequence is TGTGCCAGCAGCTTGGGGGACAGGGGAGGGGTTTATGGCTACACCTTC. This codes for CASSLGDRGGVYGYTF.

The chain employs TRBV11-2 and TRBJ1-1, with 9 positions matching TRBD1. CDR3 length: 15 residues. With 5 bases clipped from V and 6 bases from J, the junction kept 10 bases outside the gene matches. CDR1 and CDR2 from the germline V gene are SGHAT and FQNNGV. Here the CDR3 DNA reads TGTGCCAGCAGCCAGCAATGGGACAGGGCGGCTGAAGCTTTCTTT. Its protein product is CASSQQWDRAAEAFF. The full variable domain, with the rest looked up from reference TRBV11-2 and TRBJ1-1, is EAGVAQSPRYKIIEKRQSVAFWCNPISGHATLYWYQQILGQGPKLLIQFQNNGVVDDSQLPKDRFSAERLKGVDSTLKIQPAKLEDSAVYLCASSQQWDRAAEAFFGQGTRLTVV.

The chain recombines TRBV27 with TRBJ1-1; 7 bases are a match to TRBD1. Trimming took 8 bases from V and 1 from J; bases not matched to a gene: 7. Germline loops: CDR1 MNHEY, CDR2 SMNVEV (reference sequence). This CDR3 is 14 amino acids long. Written as DNA, the CDR3 is TGTGCCAGCTCGAGCCGACAGGGGAACACTGAAGCTTTCTTT. It specifies CASSSRQGNTEAFF.

This clone has a handful of counts. The chain joins TRBV6-1 to TRBJ1-4; D uncertain. The CDR3 extends over 11 amino acids. Germline assignment: CDR1 MNHNS and CDR2 SASEGT. The CDR3 DNA reads as TGTGCTTCTTTGCGTAATGAAAAACTGTTTTTT. Residues: CASLRNEKLFF.

V usage is TRBV5-1 and J usage is TRBJ1-3; D remains ambiguous. The CDR3 spans 16 residues. Germline V gene sequence: CDR1 SGHRS, CDR2 YFSETQ. V lost 0 bases, J lost 1 base, and 11 bases lay in between. As DNA, the CDR3 is TGCGCCAGCAGCTTGGGACCTGGCGGGTCTGGAAACACCATATATTTT. Its translation is CASSLGPGGSGNTIYF.

CDR3 sequence (DNA): TGTGCCAGCGGCAATCAGCCCCAGCATTTT. Translated: CASGNQPQHF. V gene TRBV6-5 combines with J gene TRBJ1-5; D is unclear. V lost 8 bases and J lost 2, with 1 base in between. The CDR3 consists of 10 residues. CDR1 is MNHEY, CDR2 SVGAGI, per germline.

This clone was recorded a few times. The J gene is TRBJ1-3, the V gene TRBV5-1, with 9 bases matching TRBD1. Germline lookup yields CDR1 SGHRS and CDR2 YFSETQ. With 2 bases clipped from V and 2 bases from J, the junction kept 5 bases outside the gene matches. The CDR3 is 16 amino acids. The CDR3 sequence: CASSFSGTGTGNTIYF. In nucleotides, the CDR3 is TGCGCCAGCAGCTTCTCCGGGACAGGGACTGGAAACACCATATATTTT.

The rearrangement uses TRBV5-1 and TRBJ2-1, with TRBD1 matching 8 bases. The V gene's germline CDR1 is SGHRS and CDR2 YFSETQ. CDR3 size: 16 residues. The V and J ends lost 4 bases and 6 bases, in that order; junction bases with no gene match: 12. The CDR3 DNA reads TGCGCCAGCAGCGGAATCCAGGGGGCTGGCGGCAATGAGCAGTTCTTC. This codes for CASSGIQGAGGNEQFF.

The chain links TRBV5-4 to TRBJ2-1; the match to TRBD1 covers 7 bases. Germline assignment: CDR1 SGHNT and CDR2 YYREEE (reference sequence). With 5 bases clipped from V and 6 bases from J, the junction kept 17 bases outside the gene matches. This CDR3 has 17 amino acids. CDR3 sequence: CASRPTGRRTTINEQFF. CDR3 nucleotides: TGTGCCAGCAGACCGACAGGGAGACGTACAACGATCAATGAGCAGTTCTTC.

This chain uses TRBV6-1 with TRBJ2-3; no clear D. CDR1 and CDR2 (germline): MNHNS, SASEGT. Trimming removed 8 bases from V and 4 bases from J, with 19 bases in between. The CDR3 spans 15 residues. The CDR3 DNA sequence: TGTGCCAGCTCCCCTGAGAGGTTGAGCGCAGATACGCAGTATTTT. Its protein product is CASSPERLSADTQYF.

This clone occurred a few times. The gene calls are TRBV4-1 and TRBJ2-1; D is unresolved. Germline V gene lookup returns CDR1 MGHRA and CDR2 YSYEKL. V was clipped by 1 base and J by 3 bases, with 7 bases between them. This CDR3 has 14 amino acids. The CDR3, as DNA: TGCGCCAGCAGCCAAGCCCCCCACTACAATGAGCAGTTCTTC. Residues: CASSQAPHYNEQFF.

The chain couples TRBV19 to TRBJ2-7, with 8 bases lining up with TRBD2. CDR1 LNHDA and CDR2 SQIVND come from the germline V gene (reference sequence). Trimming at V came to 5 bases and at J to 3 bases, leaving 3 bases not matched to a gene. This CDR3 contains 13 residues. CDR3 DNA: TGTGCCAGTAGTCCGGGACTAGTCTACGAGCAGTACTTC. Translation: CASSPGLVYEQYF.

The genes are TRBV7-9 and TRBJ1-2; no definite D call. The CDR3 runs to 14 residues. The germline gives CDR1 SEHNR, CDR2 FQNEAQ (reference sequence). V was trimmed by 1 base and J by 8 bases, leaving 14 bases between them. The CDR3 sequence: CASSLGGIGSGYTF. In DNA, the CDR3 is TGTGCCAGCAGCTTAGGAGGAATTGGGAGCGGCTACACCTTC.